The clone carrying this T cell receptor (beta chain) was counted only a few times. The target antigen is unknown. Alongside a J-beta primer mix, a sample-barcoded 5' primer served in a second PCR lasting about 7 to 11 cycles. Tagging of each cDNA molecule was performed by a template-switch adaptor with 12 random nucleotides. Using its own MiXCR run on the 5' RACE reads, TCRdb lists one record per CDR3 protein. This sample yields around 2 million distinct CDR3 sequences, of which 39% are seen a single time; under 25% belongs to the top ten. The data are from a study of blood T cells in healthy people across ages. This CDR3 region has 16 residues. J gave up 4 bases and V 6 bases, and 12 bases lay outside the gene matches. CDR1 is MNHEY, CDR2 SVGEGT, per germline. Study-level points and caveats: From one million sequenced T cells, diversity estimates were lower bounds. Diversity of TCR beta per million T cells declined in a roughly linear way with age. Naive CD4+ cells and diversity were both higher in long-lived donors than in aged donors.

The clonotype originates from a human donor in good health. This chain uses TRBV6-2 or TRBV6-3 with TRBJ2-3; the match to TRBD1 covers 8 bases. Source material: blood. The CDR3 sequence is CASSQARQGTSDTQYF. CDR3 nucleotide sequence: TGTGCCAGCAGCCAAGCACGACAGGGGACGTCAGATACGCAGTATTTT.